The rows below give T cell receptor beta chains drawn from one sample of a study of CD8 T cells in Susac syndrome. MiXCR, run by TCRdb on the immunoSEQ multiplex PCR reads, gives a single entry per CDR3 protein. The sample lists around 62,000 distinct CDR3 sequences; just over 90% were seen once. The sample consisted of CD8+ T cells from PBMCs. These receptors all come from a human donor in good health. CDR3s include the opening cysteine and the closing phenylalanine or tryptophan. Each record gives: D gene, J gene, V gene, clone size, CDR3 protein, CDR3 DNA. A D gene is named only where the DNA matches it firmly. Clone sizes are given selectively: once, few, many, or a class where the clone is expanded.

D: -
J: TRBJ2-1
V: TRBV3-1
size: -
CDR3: CASSQGGAREQFF
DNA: TGTGCCAGCAGCCAGGGGGGGGCGCGTGAGCAGTTCTTC

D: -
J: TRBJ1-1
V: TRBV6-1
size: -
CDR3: CASNLPRNTEAFF
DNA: TGTGCCAGCAACTTACCTAGGAACACTGAAGCTTTCTTT

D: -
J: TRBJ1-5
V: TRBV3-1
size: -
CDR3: CASSQGPENQPQHF
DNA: TGTGCCAGCAGCCAAGGGCCGGAAAATCAGCCCCAGCATTTT

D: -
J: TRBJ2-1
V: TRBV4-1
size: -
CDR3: CASSQEAGAIYNEQFF
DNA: TGCGCCAGCAGCCAAGAAGCAGGGGCAATCTACAATGAGCAGTTCTTC

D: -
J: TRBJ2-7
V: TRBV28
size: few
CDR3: CASSFGTDYSYEQYF
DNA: TGTGCCAGCAGTTTTGGGACGGACTACTCCTACGAGCAGTACTTC

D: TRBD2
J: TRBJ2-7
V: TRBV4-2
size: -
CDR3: CASSQDPSGASYEQYF
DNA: TGTGCCAGCAGCCAAGATCCTAGCGGGGCCTCCTACGAGCAGTACTTC

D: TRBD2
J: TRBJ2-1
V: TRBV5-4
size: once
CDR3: CASSGTSGGPNEQFF
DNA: TGTGCCAGCAGCGGTACTAGCGGGGGTCCCAATGAGCAGTTCTTC

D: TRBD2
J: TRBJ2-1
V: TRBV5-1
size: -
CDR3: CASSSRGDPYNEQFF
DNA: TGCGCCAGCAGCTCTCGGGGGGATCCCTACAATGAGCAGTTCTTC

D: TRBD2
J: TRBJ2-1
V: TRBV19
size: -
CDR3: CASSGGLAGAPRSSYNEQFF
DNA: TGTGCCAGTAGTGGGGGACTAGCGGGGGCCCCTCGGAGCTCCTACAATGAGCAGTTCTTC

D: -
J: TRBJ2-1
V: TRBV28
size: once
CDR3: CASSFLGLDGDSYNEQFF
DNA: TGTGCCAGCAGTTTTCTGGGGTTGGACGGAGACTCCTACAATGAGCAGTTCTTC

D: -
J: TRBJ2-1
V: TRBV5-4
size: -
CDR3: CASSSPGNEQFF
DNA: TGTGCCAGCAGTTCCCCGGGCAATGAGCAGTTCTTC

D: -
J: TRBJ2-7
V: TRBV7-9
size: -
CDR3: CASSSTLIGYEQYF
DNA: TGTGCCAGCAGCTCGACATTGATAGGCTACGAGCAGTACTTC

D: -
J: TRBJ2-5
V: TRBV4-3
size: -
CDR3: CASSQGSASGTQYF
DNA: TGCGCCAGCAGCCAAGGGAGCGCCTCGGGGACCCAGTACTTC

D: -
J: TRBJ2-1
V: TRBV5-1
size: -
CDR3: CASSLAPGTQFF
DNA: TGCGCCAGCAGCTTGGCGCCCGGGACACAGTTCTTC

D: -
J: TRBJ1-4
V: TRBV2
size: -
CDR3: CASIKRRNLPVEKLFF
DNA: TGTGCCAGCATTAAGAGGCGGAACCTTCCCGTTGAAAAACTGTTTTTT

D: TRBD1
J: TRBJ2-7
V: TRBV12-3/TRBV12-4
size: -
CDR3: CASRPDRDTYEQYF
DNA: TGTGCCAGCAGGCCCGACAGGGATACCTACGAGCAGTACTTC

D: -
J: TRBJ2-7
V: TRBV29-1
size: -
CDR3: CSVGISSYEQYF
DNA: TGCAGCGTTGGGATCAGCTCCTACGAGCAGTACTTC

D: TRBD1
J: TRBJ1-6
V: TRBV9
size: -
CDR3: CASSVSGGESSPLHF
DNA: TGTGCCAGCAGCGTTTCAGGGGGCGAGAGTTCACCCCTCCACTTT

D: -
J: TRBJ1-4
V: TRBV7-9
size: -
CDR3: CASSQDRVKLFF
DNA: TGTGCCAGCAGCCAAGACCGGGTGAAACTGTTTTTT

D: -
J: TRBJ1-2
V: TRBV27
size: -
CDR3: CASSLSWDSSYTF
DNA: TGTGCCAGCAGTTTGAGCTGGGATAGTAGCTACACCTTC

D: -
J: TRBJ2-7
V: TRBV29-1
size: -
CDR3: CSGDLGGKQYF
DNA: TGCAGCGGGGACCTCGGTGGGAAGCAGTACTTC

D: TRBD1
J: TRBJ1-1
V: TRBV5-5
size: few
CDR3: CASRGDRVLDEAFF
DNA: TGTGCCAGCAGGGGGGACAGGGTGCTGGATGAAGCTTTCTTT

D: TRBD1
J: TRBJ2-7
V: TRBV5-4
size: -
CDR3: CASSLGQGQTYEQYF
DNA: TGTGCCAGCAGTTTGGGACAGGGGCAAACCTACGAGCAGTACTTC

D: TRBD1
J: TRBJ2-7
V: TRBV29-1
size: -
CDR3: CSVESDRGVPEQYF
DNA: TGCAGCGTTGAGTCCGACAGGGGTGTTCCGGAGCAGTACTTC

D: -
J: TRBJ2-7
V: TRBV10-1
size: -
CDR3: CASSELAADRPYEQYF
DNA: TGCGCCAGCAGTGAGCTTGCCGCTGACAGACCCTACGAGCAGTACTTC

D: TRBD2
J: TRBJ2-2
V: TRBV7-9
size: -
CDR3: CASSSTSGGHVTGELFF
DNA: TGTGCCAGCAGCTCGACTAGCGGGGGGCATGTCACCGGGGAGCTGTTTTTT

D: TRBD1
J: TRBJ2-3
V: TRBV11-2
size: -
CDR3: CASSEQGAGSSTDTQYF
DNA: TGTGCCAGCAGCGAACAGGGGGCGGGTAGTTCCACAGATACGCAGTATTTT

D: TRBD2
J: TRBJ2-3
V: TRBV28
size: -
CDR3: CASSFGGGATDTQYF
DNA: TGTGCCAGCAGTTTCGGCGGGGGGGCCACAGATACGCAGTATTTT

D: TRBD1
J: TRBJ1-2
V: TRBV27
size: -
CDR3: CASSLSTGGGYGYTF
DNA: TGTGCCAGCAGTTTATCGACAGGGGGTGGCTATGGCTACACCTTC

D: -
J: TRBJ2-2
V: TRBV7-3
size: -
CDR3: CASSPGARYAGELFF
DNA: TGTGCCAGCAGCCCTGGGGCTAGATATGCCGGGGAGCTGTTTTTT

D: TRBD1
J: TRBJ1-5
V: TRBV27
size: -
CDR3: CASSPSGTGPYQPQHF
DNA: TGTGCCAGCAGTCCATCCGGGACAGGGCCCTATCAGCCCCAGCATTTT

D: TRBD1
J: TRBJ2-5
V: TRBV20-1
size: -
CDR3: CSARARDSEETQYF
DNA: TGCAGTGCTAGAGCACGGGACAGCGAGGAGACCCAGTACTTC

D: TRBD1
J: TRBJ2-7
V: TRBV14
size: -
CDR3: CASSQDGTAQRKQYF
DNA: TGTGCCAGCAGCCAAGACGGGACAGCACAACGCAAGCAGTACTTC

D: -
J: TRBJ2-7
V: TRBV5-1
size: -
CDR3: CASSLAWGPGEQYF
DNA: TGCGCCAGCAGCTTGGCCTGGGGCCCCGGCGAGCAGTACTTC

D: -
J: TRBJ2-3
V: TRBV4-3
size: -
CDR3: CASSQDLYSTTDTQYF
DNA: TGCGCCAGCAGCCAAGATTTGTACAGCACTACAGATACGCAGTATTTT

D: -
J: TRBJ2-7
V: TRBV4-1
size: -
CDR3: CASSAGDEGNYEQYF
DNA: TGCGCCAGCAGCGCAGGGGATGAAGGAAACTACGAGCAGTACTTC

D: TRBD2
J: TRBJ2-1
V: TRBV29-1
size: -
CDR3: CSAPPSSGGYNEQFF
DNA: TGCAGCGCCCCACCCTCTAGCGGGGGATACAATGAGCAGTTCTTC

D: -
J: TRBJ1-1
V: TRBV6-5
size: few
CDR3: CASSEGNTEAFF
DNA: TGTGCCAGCTCAGAAGGGAACACTGAAGCTTTCTTT

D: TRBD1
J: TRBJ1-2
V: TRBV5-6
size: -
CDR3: CASSFGTGFDYGYTF
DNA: TGTGCCAGCAGCTTTGGGACAGGGTTTGACTATGGCTACACCTTC

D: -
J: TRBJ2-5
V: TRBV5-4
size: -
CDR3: CASSPTWGAGETQYF
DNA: TGTGCCAGCAGCCCCACGTGGGGGGCCGGCGAGACCCAGTACTTC

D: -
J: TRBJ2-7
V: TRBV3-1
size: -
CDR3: CASSQGHLTYEQYF
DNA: TGTGCCAGCAGCCAAGGTCACCTGACCTACGAGCAGTACTTC

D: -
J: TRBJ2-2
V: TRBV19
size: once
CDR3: CASSRGIDTGELFF
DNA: TGTGCCAGTAGTCGCGGTATCGACACCGGGGAGCTGTTTTTT

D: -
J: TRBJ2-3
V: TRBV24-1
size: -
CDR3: CATSDLVTDTQYF
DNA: TGTGCCACCAGTGATTTAGTTACAGATACGCAGTATTTT

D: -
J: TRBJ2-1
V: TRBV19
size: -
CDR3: CASSKAGTYNEQFF
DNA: TGTGCCAGTAGTAAGGCAGGGACCTACAATGAGCAGTTCTTC

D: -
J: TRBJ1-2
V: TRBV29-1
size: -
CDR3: CSVEEAPDGYTF
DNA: TGCAGCGTTGAAGAAGCCCCCGACGGCTACACCTTC

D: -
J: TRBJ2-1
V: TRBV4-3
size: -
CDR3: CASSPEGRNVFF
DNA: TGCGCCAGCAGTCCTGAGGGGAGAAATGTGTTCTTC

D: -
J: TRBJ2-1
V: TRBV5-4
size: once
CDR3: CASSLLGAGFSYNEQFF
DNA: TGTGCCAGCAGCTTGTTAGGGGCGGGGTTCTCCTACAATGAGCAGTTCTTC

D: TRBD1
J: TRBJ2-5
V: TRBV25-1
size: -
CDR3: CASSDEGTGWAETQYF
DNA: TGTGCCAGCAGTGACGAGGGGACAGGGTGGGCAGAGACCCAGTACTTC

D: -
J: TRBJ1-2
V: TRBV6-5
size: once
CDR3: CASSYDRLLPAGYTF
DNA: TGTGCCAGCAGTTACGACCGCCTTCTCCCGGCGGGCTACACCTTC

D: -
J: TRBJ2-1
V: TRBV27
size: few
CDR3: CASSYGNEQFF
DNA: TGTGCCAGCAGTTATGGTAATGAGCAGTTCTTC

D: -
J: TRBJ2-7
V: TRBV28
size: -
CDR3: CASSFQGRVFAYEQYF
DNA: TGTGCCAGCAGTTTTCAGGGGAGGGTATTTGCCTACGAGCAGTACTTC

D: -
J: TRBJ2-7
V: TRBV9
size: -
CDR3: CASSMDTDNYEQYF
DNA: TGTGCCAGCAGTATGGACACGGATAACTACGAGCAGTACTTC

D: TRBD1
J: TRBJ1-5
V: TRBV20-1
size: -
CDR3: CSAPGTDHNQPQHF
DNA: TGCAGTGCTCCCGGGACAGACCATAATCAGCCCCAGCATTTT

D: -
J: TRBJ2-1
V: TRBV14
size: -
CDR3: CASSDQRVGYNEQFF
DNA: TGTGCCAGCAGCGATCAGCGGGTAGGCTACAATGAGCAGTTCTTC